A single sample gave rise to the 29 T cell receptor beta chains below, sequenced in a study of regulatory T cells in long-lasting Graves disease. Libraries of TCR beta came from iRepertoire HTBI primers plus Arm-PCR of CDR3 regions. TCRdb called the multiplex PCR reads again in MiXCR, with one record for every CDR3 protein. The repertoire holds 300,000 to 350,000 distinct CDR3 sequences, with about 20% as singletons. Time point defined: persistent/refractory GD, antithyroid drugs over 5 years with positive TRAb. Preparation of the TCR library used RNA extracted from PBMCs. Sequencing used peripheral blood mononuclear cells (PBMCs), obtained when the disease was refractory, from a patient treated with antithyroid drugs. The receptors originated from a female donor with Graves disease.

In its sample, this clonotype was seen many times. As DNA, the CDR3 is TGTGCCAGCAGCTTAGATCTAGCGGGGGGGCCAAGCGGGGAGCTGTTTTTT. Translating gives CASSLDLAGGPSGELFF. V usage is TRBV7-2 and J usage is TRBJ2-2; 12 bases agree with TRBD2. Germline V gene data show CDR1 as SGHTA and CDR2 as FQGNSA. There are 17 residues in the CDR3. With 1 base clipped from V and 7 bases from J, the junction kept 7 bases outside the gene matches.

This clonotype was recorded many times. V is TRBV6-1 and J is TRBJ1-2; unclear D gene. Germline CDR1 is MNHNS and CDR2 is SASEGT. The CDR3 extends over 14 amino acids. V gave up 6 bases and J gave up 5 bases, with 16 bases separating them. DNA of the CDR3: TGTGCCAGCAGCTCCCGACGAGAGCGGTATGGCTACACCTTC. Protein sequence: CASSSRRERYGYTF.

The rearrangement links TRBV13 to TRBJ1-1; 8 nucleotides match TRBD1. V trimming: 3 bases; J trimming: 10 bases; junction bases outside the gene matches: 4. Germline assignment: CDR1 PRHDT and CDR2 FYEKMQ (reference sequence). The length of the CDR3 is 12 residues. The DNA of the CDR3 is TGTGCCAGCAGCTTCCGACAGGGGCGAGCTTTCTTT. This codes for CASSFRQGRAFF.

This clonotype was observed many times. This chain connects TRBV7-8 to TRBJ1-2, with 7 nucleotides matching TRBD1. From germline, CDR1 is SGHVS and CDR2 FQNEAQ. Trimming at V came to 0 bases and at J to 8 bases, leaving 12 bases not matched to a gene. The CDR3 sequence is 16 residues long. For the CDR3, the DNA is TGTGCCAGCAGCTTAGCGAGGGGACAGATTAGGCGAGGCTACACCTTC. Translating gives CASSLARGQIRRGYTF.

This clonotype occurred many times. The chain recombines TRBV12-3 or TRBV12-4 with TRBJ2-2; tentatively, D is TRBD1 (5 bases). The V and J ends lost 5 bases and 2 bases respectively, with 15 bases between them. This CDR3 is 16 amino acids long. The CDR3 nucleotides are TGTGCCAGCAGTCGCCCCTCAGGGCTAAACACCGGGGAGCTGTTTTTT. Its protein is CASSRPSGLNTGELFF.

The rearrangement joins TRBV5-1 to TRBJ2-5; D unclear. V shed 0 bases and J shed 2 bases, with 8 bases lying between them. The CDR3 runs 14 residues. CDR1 and CDR2 from the germline V gene are SGHRS and YFSETQ. The CDR3 protein is CASSLGPNQETQYF. The CDR3 bases are TGCGCCAGCAGCTTGGGTCCTAATCAAGAGACCCAGTACTTC.

The V call is TRBV19, the J call TRBJ1-1, with D possibly being TRBD1 (5 bases). The CDR3 covers 15 residues. CDR1 and CDR2 (germline): LNHDA, SQIVND (reference sequence). V gave up 8 bases and J gave up 7 bases, with 23 bases separating them. The CDR3 DNA follows: TGTGCCAGTTCTTCCGCCGGGACCGCCCGTATTGAAGCTTTCTTT. Its protein is CASSSAGTARIEAFF.

In its sample, this clonotype was seen a few times. The chain joins TRBV7-9 to TRBJ1-4; TRBD1 might be the D (5 bases). V gave up 5 bases and J gave up 7 bases, with 20 bases separating them. The CDR3 extends over 16 amino acids. Looked up from germline, CDR1 is SEHNR and CDR2 is FQNEAQ (reference sequence). The CDR3 DNA reads TGTGCCAGCAGCAGGGACCCGTGGGCGCGGGGTGAAAAACTGTTTTTT. Residues: CASSRDPWARGEKLFF.

This chain connects TRBV10-3 to TRBJ2-7; D may be TRBD1 (5 bases). V was clipped by 8 bases and J by 2 bases, with 13 bases between them. This CDR3 spans 13 amino acids. CDR1 and CDR2 from the germline V gene are ENHRY and SYGVKD. CDR3 nucleotide sequence: TGTGCCATCGGGCAGGGCCCTGCCTACGAGCAGTACTTC. Protein sequence: CAIGQGPAYEQYF.

There are a few counts of this clonotype. This chain connects TRBV12-3 or TRBV12-4 to TRBJ2-4; D perhaps matches TRBD1 (9 bases). V lost 6 bases and J lost 6, with 21 bases in between. The length of the CDR3 is 16 residues. The CDR3 DNA follows: TGTGCCAGCAGCCGAACAGGGGGCGCGGGGGGAAACATTCAGTACTTC. Its protein product is CASSRTGGAGGNIQYF.

A few counts support this clonotype. The chain is built from TRBV29-1 and TRBJ2-5, with 7 bases fitting TRBD1. Germline trimming cut 7 bases from V and 6 bases from J; bases unmatched to any gene: 5. There are 11 residues in the CDR3. From germline, CDR1 is SQVTM and CDR2 ANQGSEA. CDR3 sequence reads: CSGQGGQTQYF. DNA for the CDR3: TGCAGCGGACAGGGTGGACAGACCCAGTACTTC.

This clonotype appeared many times. J is TRBJ1-2 and V is TRBV29-1; D is perhaps TRBD1 (5 bases). Germline loops: CDR1 SQVTM, CDR2 ANQGSEA. The length of the CDR3 is 14 residues. V was pared by 3 bases and J by 6 bases, with 17 bases between. CDR3 coding DNA: TGCAGCGTTGATGGGGTAGGGGAATCTCATGGCTACACCTTC. Protein product: CSVDGVGESHGYTF.

This clonotype was found many times. The V call is TRBV11-2, the J call TRBJ1-2; 10 nucleotides agree with TRBD1. The length of the CDR3 is 15 residues. The ends lost 4 bases at V and 4 bases at J; junction bases unmatched: 6. Per germline, CDR1 SGHAT and CDR2 FQNNGV. DNA for the CDR3: TGTGCCAGCAGCTACGGGACAGGGGACCCCTATGGCTACACCTTC. This translates into CASSYGTGDPYGYTF.

This clonotype was counted a few times. This chain connects TRBV20-1 to TRBJ2-5; 15 bases match TRBD2. Germline V gene lookup returns CDR1 DFQATT and CDR2 SNEGSKA (reference sequence). CDR3 length: 17 amino acids. Germline trimming cut 6 bases from V and 5 bases from J; bases unmatched to any gene: 13. CDR3 region: CSAEGLAGGPSPETQYF. Here the CDR3 DNA reads TGCAGTGCCGAAGGACTAGCGGGGGGGCCATCTCCGGAGACCCAGTACTTC.

This clonotype has a count of ten or more. The CDR3 nucleotides are TGTGCCAGCGGGGGGGTCAGAGAGCAGTACTTC. Its translation is CASGGVREQYF. The chain combines TRBV11-2 with TRBJ2-7, with 7 bases identical to TRBD2. V shed 8 bases and J 7 bases; nucleotides not matched to a gene: 5. Per germline, CDR1 SGHAT and CDR2 FQNNGV. This CDR3 contains 11 residues. Together with reference TRBV11-2 and TRBJ2-7, the CDR3 gives the full variable domain: EAGVAQSPRYKIIEKRQSVAFWCNPISGHATLYWYQQILGQGPKLLIQFQNNGVVDDSQLPKDRFSAERLKGVDSTLKIQPAKLEDSAVYLCASGGVREQYFGPGTRLTVT.

This clonotype was recorded a few times. The chain recombines TRBV6-1 with TRBJ1-6, with no clear D. The V end was cut by 5 bases, the J end by 4 bases, with 15 bases between. The V gene's germline CDR1 is MNHNS and CDR2 SASEGT. The CDR3 consists of 16 residues. CDR3 DNA sequence: TGTGCCAGCAGTAACCCAGTGGCCGCTTATAATTCACCCCTCCACTTT. Amino acids: CASSNPVAAYNSPLHF.

This clonotype was found many times. The chain recombines TRBV29-1 with TRBJ1-5; no clear D gene. V shed 4 bases and J shed 5 bases, with 12 bases lying between them. The length of the CDR3 is 13 residues. Germline-derived CDR1 and CDR2 are SQVTM and ANQGSEA. CDR3 coding DNA: TGCAGCGTTGTGGCGAGACTCTATCAGCCCCAGCATTTT. Translation gives CSVVARLYQPQHF.

There are many counts of this clonotype. V and J are TRBV29-1 and TRBJ2-5, with D possibly matching TRBD1 (5 bases). The CDR3 is 16 amino acids. Germline V CDR1 and CDR2: SQVTM, ANQGSEA. Trimming removed 4 bases at V and 1 base at J, with 19 bases between. The CDR3 DNA reads TGCAGCGTTGCGGCCTGGGGCAGGGAAATCCAAGAGACCCAGTACTTC. Its protein product is CSVAAWGREIQETQYF.

V gene TRBV5-1 combines with J gene TRBJ1-1; 7 positions match TRBD1. The V segment lost 3 bases and the J segment 3 bases; nucleotides outside the gene matches: 5. Germline V CDR1 and CDR2: SGHRS, YFSETQ. CDR3 size: 14 residues. In DNA form, the CDR3 reads TGCGCCAGCAGCTGGGGACAGTTCGACACTGAAGCTTTCTTT. Its translation: CASSWGQFDTEAFF.

Worth noting for this clonotype: A read error may be the cause here, since a much bigger clone is one base away. The chain couples TRBV12-3 or TRBV12-4 to TRBJ2-7, with D perhaps given as TRBD1 or TRBD2 (6 bases each). This CDR3 has 14 amino acids. Trimming stripped 4 bases from V and 6 bases from J, with 16 bases between. CDR3 sequence: CASSSTGGTLEQYF. In nucleotides, the CDR3 is TGTGCCAGCAGTTCCACTGGCGGGACACTCGAGCAGTACTTC.

The J gene is TRBJ1-2, the V gene TRBV7-8; D uncertain. Germline CDR1 and CDR2: SGHVS and FQNEAQ. CDR3 size: 16 residues. The V end lost 1 base, the J end lost 2 bases, and 14 bases lay between the germline ends. CDR3 in amino acids: CASSLVQADLNYGYTF. The DNA for the CDR3 is TGTGCCAGCAGCTTAGTTCAGGCGGACTTAAACTATGGCTACACCTTC.

In its sample, this clonotype was seen a few times. This chain connects TRBV5-1 to TRBJ2-3, with D hard to call. The V and J ends lost 1 base and 2 bases respectively, with 5 bases between them. The CDR3 runs to 13 residues. From germline, CDR1 is SGHRS and CDR2 YFSETQ. The CDR3 nucleotides read TGCGCCAGCAGCTTGCAGGTCACAGATACGCAGTATTTT. This encodes CASSLQVTDTQYF. Using reference TRBV5-1 and TRBJ2-3 for the parts outside the CDR3, the full variable domain is KAGVTQTPRYLIKTRGQQVTLSCSPISGHRSVSWYQQTPGQGLQFLFEYFSETQRNKGNFPGRFSGRQFSNSRSEMNVSTLELGDSALYLCASSLQVTDTQYFGPGTRLTVL.

This clonotype has at least ten counts. V gene TRBV6-1 combines with J gene TRBJ1-1, with a possible D match to TRBD1 (6 bases). The CDR3 is 13 amino acids. Trimming removed 6 bases at V and 3 bases at J, with 11 bases between. Germline-derived CDR1 and CDR2 are MNHNS and SASEGT. In DNA, the CDR3 is TGTGCCAGCAGCCGGGACATCTACACTGAAGCTTTCTTT. It specifies CASSRDIYTEAFF.

This clonotype was found many times. The chain carries TRBV27 and TRBJ2-2, with 9 bases aligning to TRBD1. Germline V gene data show CDR1 as MNHEY and CDR2 as SMNVEV (reference sequence). There are 16 residues in the CDR3. V trimming: 5 bases; J trimming: 7 bases; junction bases outside the gene matches: 11. Here the CDR3 DNA reads TGTGCCAGCAGTCCTCTCGGGACAGGGTATGACGGGGAGCTGTTTTTT. Its translation is CASSPLGTGYDGELFF.

This clonotype was observed a handful of times. For the CDR3, the DNA is TGTGCCAGCAGTGAGCGTCCTAGCTCCTACAATGAGCAGTTCTTC. The encoded protein is CASSERPSSYNEQFF. The chain employs TRBV6-1 and TRBJ2-1, with unresolved D. In germline, CDR1 is MNHNS, CDR2 SASEGT. The V end lost 3 bases, the J end lost 0 bases, and 9 bases lay between the germline ends. The length of the CDR3 is 15 residues.

This clonotype has a count of ten or more. The chain carries TRBV10-3 and TRBJ1-1; no clear D. V lost 4 bases to trimming and J lost 5 bases, with 11 bases between them. The CDR3 loop spans 13 amino acids. Per germline, CDR1 ENHRY and CDR2 SYGVKD. The CDR3 sequence: CAISGKGGTEAFF. The CDR3 DNA sequence: TGTGCCATCAGTGGTAAAGGCGGGACTGAAGCTTTCTTT.

There are a few counts of this clonotype. V is TRBV27 and J is TRBJ2-7; 9 bases are shared with TRBD1. Germline CDR1 and CDR2: MNHEY and SMNVEV (reference sequence). V shed 0 bases and J 4 bases; nucleotides not matched to a gene: 10. The CDR3 covers 17 residues. CDR3 sequence reads: CASSLSIYRGREYEQYF. In DNA form, the CDR3 reads TGTGCCAGCAGTTTATCGATCTACAGGGGGCGCGAGTACGAGCAGTACTTC.

This clonotype was found many times. The CDR3 sequence: CASSQSTEAFF. The CDR3 DNA follows: TGTGCCAGCAGCCAGAGTACTGAAGCTTTCTTT. The chain recombines TRBV14 with TRBJ1-1; D call uncertain. Deletions cut 3 bases from V and 5 bases from J, with 4 bases between. Germline V gene sequence: CDR1 SGHDN, CDR2 FVKESK. The CDR3 runs to 11 residues.

The rearrangement links TRBV12-3 or TRBV12-4 to TRBJ2-7, with 8 positions matching TRBD1. After removal of 5 bases from V and 7 bases from J, the junction contained 4 bases not matched to a gene. The CDR3 consists of 12 residues. CDR3 in amino acids: CASSRQGHEQYF. CDR3 coding DNA: TGTGCCAGCAGTCGACAGGGGCATGAGCAGTACTTC.